The 21 T cell receptor beta chains reported below all come from one sample, sequenced in a study of T cell changes during pregnancy in multiple sclerosis. TCRdb keeps only in-frame clones here, not all; method: immunoSEQ multiplex PCR. Here the sample spans some 87,000 clones, 90% to 95% being singletons. This material consisted of peripheral blood, taken in the second trimester of pregnancy. Receptor source: a female donor with multiple sclerosis, enrolled in a pregnancy study.

The J gene is TRBJ2-3, the V gene TRBV19, with 9 bases identical to TRBD2. V trimming: 4 bases; J trimming: 4 bases; junction bases outside the gene matches: 9. CDR1 is LNHDA and CDR2 is SQIVND in the germline V gene (reference sequence). The CDR3 is 16 amino acids. The CDR3 DNA follows: TGTGCCAGTAGTAAAGTAGCGGGAGACGGGTCAGATACGCAGTATTTT. It translates to CASSKVAGDGSDTQYF.

The chain employs TRBV19 and TRBJ2-7; TRBD2 aligns across 7 bases. The CDR3 covers 13 residues. CDR1 is LNHDA, CDR2 SQIVND, per germline (reference sequence). V lost 1 base, J lost 6 bases, and 3 bases stayed unmatched. This CDR3 reads CASSIGGGSEQYF. The CDR3 DNA reads as TGTGCCAGTAGTATAGGGGGGGGATCCGAGCAGTACTTC.

The gene calls are TRBV9 and TRBJ2-1; 8 bases agree with TRBD2. V shed 0 bases, J shed 8 bases, and the junction held 4 bases outside the gene matches. CDR1 and CDR2 (germline): SGDLS, YYNGEE. The CDR3 is made up of 14 amino acids. The CDR3: CASSVARGRHEQFF. The DNA of the CDR3 is TGTGCCAGCAGCGTAGCTCGCGGGAGGCATGAGCAGTTCTTC.

The V and J genes are TRBV7-8 and TRBJ2-1; 11 bases map to TRBD2. V gave up 7 bases and J gave up 2 bases; unmatched junction bases: 4. The CDR3 sequence is 15 residues long. The germline CDR1 and CDR2 sequences are SGHVS and FQNEAQ. The CDR3 DNA follows: TGTGCCAGCACCGAGACTAGCGGGGCCTACAATGAGCAGTTCTTC. It is translated as CASTETSGAYNEQFF.

V and J are TRBV27 and TRBJ2-5; 15 nucleotides line up with TRBD2. Germline trimming cut 5 bases from V and 4 bases from J; bases unmatched to any gene: 8. Germline CDR1 and CDR2: MNHEY and SMNVEV (reference sequence). The CDR3 is 17 residues long. CDR3 coding DNA: TGTGCCAGCAGTCCCTGGACTAGCGGGAGGGCGGTAGAGACCCAGTACTTC. This translates into CASSPWTSGRAVETQYF.

This clone showed up just once. The chain employs TRBV9 and TRBJ2-3; 9 bases map to TRBD1. The germline gives CDR1 SGDLS, CDR2 YYNGEE. The CDR3 runs 16 residues. V shed 4 bases, J shed 5 bases, and the junction held 11 bases outside the gene matches. As DNA, the CDR3 is TGTGCCAGCAGCCAACAGGGGGCTAGCGGCAGAGATACGCAGTATTTT. Translated: CASSQQGASGRDTQYF.

This sequence joins TRBV5-1 and TRBJ2-7, with 11 nucleotides matching TRBD2. CDR3 length: 15 amino acids. The V and J ends lost 4 bases and 0 bases, in that order; junction bases with no gene match: 3. The germline gives CDR1 SGHRS, CDR2 YFSETQ. The CDR3 nucleotides read TGCGCCAGCAGCAGTAGCGGGGGGGGCTCCTACGAGCAGTACTTC. This gives the protein CASSSSGGGSYEQYF.

The rearrangement uses TRBV19 and TRBJ2-5; D remains unclear. The V gene's germline CDR1 is LNHDA and CDR2 SQIVND (reference sequence). Between the trimmed V and J ends, which lost 8 bases and 5 bases, there was a span of 21 bases. The CDR3 spans 15 residues. DNA for the CDR3: TGTGCCAGTGCCCCGCGGTCCTACCACTGGGAGACCCAGTACTTC. As protein: CASAPRSYHWETQYF.

CDR3 bases: TGTGCCAGCAGCTTACCCGGGGGGACTGTGCGGGACTATGGCTACACCTTC. Encoded protein: CASSLPGGTVRDYGYTF. The chain combines TRBV5-6 with TRBJ1-2; D possibly corresponds to TRBD1 (5 bases). V shed 2 bases and J shed 3 bases, with 20 bases lying between them. Germline V gives CDR1 SGHDT, CDR2 YYEEEE. The CDR3 contains 17 residues.

This clone showed up just once. The CDR3 DNA sequence: TGTGCCAGCAGCTTGGCCATCGGACAGGGCGCTGAAGCTTTCTTT. Its translation is CASSLAIGQGAEAFF. The J gene is TRBJ1-1, the V gene TRBV5-6; 8 nucleotides line up with TRBD1. Germline CDR1 is SGHDT and CDR2 is YYEEEE. V lost 0 bases, J lost 6 bases, and 7 bases stayed unmatched. The CDR3 runs to 15 residues.

The chain carries TRBV19 and TRBJ1-5, with a weak D call TRBD1 (5 bases). V was pared by 7 bases and J by 0 bases, with 10 bases between. The V gene's germline CDR1 is LNHDA and CDR2 SQIVND (reference sequence). The CDR3 is made up of 14 amino acids. The DNA of the CDR3 is TGTGCCAGTACCATGGACATTAGCAATCAGCCCCAGCATTTT. This gives the protein CASTMDISNQPQHF.

The gene calls are TRBV2 and TRBJ2-1, with D unclear. Germline V gene data show CDR1 as SNHLY and CDR2 as FYNNEI. This CDR3 contains 11 residues. The V gene lost 8 bases and the J gene lost 5 bases, with 7 bases spanning the gap. The CDR3: CASSTDNEQFF. CDR3 DNA sequence: TGTGCCAGCTCCACTGACAATGAGCAGTTCTTC.

The rearrangement links TRBV30 to TRBJ2-3; D perhaps matches TRBD2 (5 bases). The germline V gene has CDR1 GTSNPN and CDR2 SVGIG (reference sequence). V shed 0 bases and J shed 2 bases, with 9 bases lying between them. The CDR3 totals 14 residues. CDR3 amino acids: CAWSVRGSTDTQYF. The CDR3 DNA is TGTGCCTGGAGTGTACGAGGGTCCACAGATACGCAGTATTTT.

The chain recombines TRBV28 with TRBJ2-7; TRBD1 aligns across 7 bases. From germline, CDR1 is MDHEN and CDR2 SYDVKM. The junction had 14 bases not matched to a gene; V was cut back by 6 bases and J by 6 bases. This CDR3 has 15 amino acids. The CDR3 spells CASRIRQGGSLEQYF. Here the CDR3 DNA reads TGTGCCAGCAGGATTAGACAGGGCGGATCCCTCGAGCAGTACTTC. The variable domain in full, with the rest retrieved from reference TRBV28 and TRBJ2-7, is DVKVTQSSRYLVKRTGEKVFLECVQDMDHENMFWYRQDPGLGLRLIYFSYDVKMKEKGDIPEGYSVSREKKERFSLILESASTNQTSMYLCASRIRQGGSLEQYFGPGTRLTVT.

The rearrangement uses TRBV19 and TRBJ1-1; no reliable D call. The CDR3 contains 13 residues. The germline V gene encodes CDR1 LNHDA and CDR2 SQIVND (reference sequence). The ends were cut back, 3 bases at V and 2 bases at J, with 7 bases in the middle. CDR3 sequence reads: CASSIRENTEAFF. The CDR3, as DNA: TGTGCCAGTAGTATTCGGGAAAACACTGAAGCTTTCTTT.

This clone was counted once. This sequence joins TRBV4-1 and TRBJ2-1; 7 bases fit TRBD2. The germline gives CDR1 MGHRA, CDR2 YSYEKL. The CDR3 sequence is 17 residues long. Trimming at V came to 4 bases and at J to 4 bases, leaving 13 bases not matched to a gene. CDR3 nucleotide sequence: TGCGCCAGCAGCCCTTCGGAAGGGGCTAGCGGATACAATGAGCAGTTCTTC. It is translated as CASSPSEGASGYNEQFF.

The chain combines TRBV7-2 with TRBJ2-5; 11 bases map to TRBD1. CDR3 length equals 16 residues. Germline assignment: CDR1 SGHTA and CDR2 FQGNSA. The ends lost 5 bases at V and 4 bases at J; junction bases unmatched: 9. The CDR3 DNA follows: TGTGCCAGCAGCGGTCGGACAGGGGGCGTGTTAGAGACCCAGTACTTC. Translated: CASSGRTGGVLETQYF.

The chain combines TRBV27 with TRBJ2-4, with 8 bases aligning to TRBD2. The CDR3 spans 12 residues. Unmatched junction bases numbered 10, after V lost 8 bases and J lost 13 bases. Per germline, CDR1 MNHEY and CDR2 SMNVEV (reference sequence). CDR3 residues: CASGPRTSGQYF. Written as DNA, the CDR3 is TGTGCCAGCGGCCCAAGAACTAGCGGACAGTACTTC.

The rearrangement uses TRBV7-9 and TRBJ1-4; no definite D call. Trimming took off 2 bases at V and 12 bases at J, with 13 bases between the two ends. Germline V CDR1 and CDR2: SEHNR, FQNEAQ (reference sequence). The CDR3 length is 13 residues. The CDR3, as DNA: TGTGCCAGCAGCTTACTTCTGGGCGGGGAACTGTTTTTT. It is translated as CASSLLLGGELFF.

This chain joins TRBV5-4 and TRBJ1-2; tentatively, D is TRBD1 (5 bases). The CDR3 totals 12 residues. CDR1 and CDR2 from the germline V gene are SGHNT and YYREEE (reference sequence). Deletions cut 2 bases from V and 8 bases from J, with 10 bases between. In DNA, the CDR3 is TGTGCCAGCAGCTTACAGGCTGGGGGCTACACCTTC. Translated, it gives CASSLQAGGYTF.

The V and J genes are TRBV19 and TRBJ1-5; the D gene is possibly TRBD1 (6 bases). The V end was cut by 5 bases, the J end by 4 bases, with 18 bases between. This CDR3 contains 16 residues. Per the germline V gene, CDR1 is LNHDA and CDR2 is SQIVND (reference sequence). CDR3 nucleotides: TGTGCCAGTAGTCCTTGGACAGCCAGGGAGAATCAGCCCCAGCATTTT. Translation gives CASSPWTARENQPQHF. Variable domain in full (rest from reference TRBV19 and TRBJ1-5): DGGITQSPKYLFRKEGQNVTLSCEQNLNHDAMYWYRQDPGQGLRLIYYSQIVNDFQKGDIAEGYSVSREKKESFPLTVTSAQKNPTAFYLCASSPWTARENQPQHFGDGTRLSIL.